The entry below describes one T cell receptor (beta chain). The antigen is undetermined. The germline V gene encodes CDR1 SGDLS and CDR2 YYNGEE. The CDR3 contains 15 residues. Losses at the gene ends were 2 bases for V and 4 bases for J; bases not matched to a gene: 5. No progression to ophthalmopathy during 18 months of follow-up defined stable disease. The data stem from a study of T cells in Graves' hyperthyroidism and ophthalmopathy. Overall study context: Peripheral blood specimens were obtained at initial diagnosis, prior to any treatment. Study-wide results and caveats: Blood also carried most thyroid clonotypes expanded above 0.001.

TCR beta CDR3 regions were amplified from RNA transcripts. HTBI primers drove first-round RT-PCR of the TCR CDR3. TCRdb called the multiplex PCR reads again in MiXCR, with one record for every CDR3 protein. This table has roughly 840,000 distinct CDR3 sequences, 38% appearing once. This sequence was found in a man between 18 and 29 years old with Graves' hyperthyroidism. V usage is TRBV9 and J usage is TRBJ2-3; 9 nucleotides align to TRBD2. Source material: blood. The DNA for the CDR3 is TGTGCCAGCAGCGTCTGGGCGGGGGGGCCAGATACGCAGTATTTT. Translated, it gives CASSVWAGGPDTQYF.